This T cell receptor (beta chain) was identified in a study of T cells after posttransplantation cyclophosphamide. CDR3 size: 16 residues. The V and J ends lost 4 bases and 6 bases respectively, with 18 bases between them. Per the germline V gene, CDR1 is SGHAT and CDR2 is FQDESV (reference sequence). The naive gate required viable CD3+CD4+ or CD3+CD8+ cells with CCR7+CD45RA+CD45RO-CD95-CD27+CD28+ phenotype. Assay: immunoSEQ multiplex PCR; the TCRdb copy retains only in-frame clones and omits some. The sample records tens of thousands of clones, 95% to 98% being singletons. The chain uses TRBV11-1 and TRBJ2-2, with D tentatively TRBD2 (6 bases). This receptor was taken from a man aged 40-55 years in good health, CMV-negative, and a related stem cell transplant donor. Material: naive CD4+ T cells sorted from PBMCs. The CDR3 sequence is CASSSGLREWSGELFF. CDR3 in DNA: TGTGCCAGCAGCTCGGGACTCCGGGAGTGGTCCGGGGAGCTGTTTTTT.